This T cell receptor beta chain came from a study of blood T cell repertoires in COVID-19. Overall study: Sites across the United States, Italy and Spain contributed samples from acute and convalescent COVID-19.

V gave up 0 bases and J gave up 2 bases; unmatched junction bases: 6. Germline CDR1 is LGHDT and CDR2 is YNNKEL (reference sequence). The CDR3 sequence is 17 residues long. Enrolled during active infection, Seattle patients were then followed longitudinally. Authors' methods: Reference gene primer amplification yielded estimated nucleated cell counts. Method: immunoSEQ multiplex PCR; TCRdb's copy keeps in-frame clones and lacks some. That table furnishes V, J and clone size, whereas the DNA furnished D and trimming. Of 350,000 or so clones listed, about nine tenths are singletons. Sequenced: peripheral blood. The gene calls are TRBV3-1 (or the pseudogene TRBV3-2) and TRBJ2-3; 9 nucleotides line up with TRBD2. The TCR originated in a woman aged 60-75 years with COVID-19, enrolled during active disease. In DNA form, the CDR3 reads TGTGCCAGCAGCCAAGATATCGCTAGCGGGATCACAGATACGCAGTATTTT. This encodes CASSQDIASGITDTQYF.